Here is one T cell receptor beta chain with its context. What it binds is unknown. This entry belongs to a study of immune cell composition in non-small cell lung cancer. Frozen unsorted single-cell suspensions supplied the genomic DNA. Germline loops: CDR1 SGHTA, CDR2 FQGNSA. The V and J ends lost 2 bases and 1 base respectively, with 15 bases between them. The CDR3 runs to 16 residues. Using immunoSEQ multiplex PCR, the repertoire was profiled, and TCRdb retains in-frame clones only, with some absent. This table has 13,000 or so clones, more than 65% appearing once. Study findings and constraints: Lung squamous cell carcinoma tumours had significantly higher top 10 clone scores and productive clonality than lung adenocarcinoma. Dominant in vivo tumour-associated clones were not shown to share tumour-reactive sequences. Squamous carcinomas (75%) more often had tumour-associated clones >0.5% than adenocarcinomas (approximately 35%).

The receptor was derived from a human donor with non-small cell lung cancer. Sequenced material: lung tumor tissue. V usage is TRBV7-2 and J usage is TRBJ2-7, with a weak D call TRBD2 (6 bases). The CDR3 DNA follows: TGTGCCAGCAGCTTAAGCGGCGGGGTGAAGTCCTACGAGCAGTACTTC. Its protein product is CASSLSGGVKSYEQYF.